This TCR beta chain was obtained from a study of graft-versus-host responses after intestinal transplantation. About the study: Every recipient had anti-thymocyte globulin induction and around three years of tacrolimus plus steroids.

Study-wide points: Association was observed between peak circulating GvH clone levels and early post-transplant HvG declines. Recipient marrow contained GvH clones, some of which appeared first in ileum or blood.

CDR3 length equals 15 residues. CDR1 is SGDLS, CDR2 YYNGEE, per germline. V was cut by 2 bases and J by 0 bases, with 9 bases left in between. This clone was detected only once. What it recognizes is unknown. Processing of graft tissue released intraepithelial and lamina propria lymphocytes. Only in-frame clones appear in the TCRdb table, and some are missing; sequencing was by immunoSEQ multiplex PCR. Of some 16,000 clones in the sample, about 80% were seen once. This TCR was sampled from a human patient who received an intestinal transplant, so some T cells may come from the graft donor. The chain carries TRBV9 and TRBJ2-1; D is unclear. The material sequenced was ileum tissue, taken 17 days after transplant. The CDR3 region is CASSVDTSSYNEQFF. The CDR3 bases are TGTGCCAGCAGCGTCGATACTTCCTCCTACAATGAGCAGTTCTTC. The variable domain in full, completed from reference TRBV9 and TRBJ2-1, reads DSGVTQTPKHLITATGQRVTLRCSPRSGDLSVYWYQQSLDQGLQFLIQYYNGEERAKGNILERFSAQQFPDLHSELNLSSLELGDSALYFCASSVDTSSYNEQFFGPGTRLTVL.